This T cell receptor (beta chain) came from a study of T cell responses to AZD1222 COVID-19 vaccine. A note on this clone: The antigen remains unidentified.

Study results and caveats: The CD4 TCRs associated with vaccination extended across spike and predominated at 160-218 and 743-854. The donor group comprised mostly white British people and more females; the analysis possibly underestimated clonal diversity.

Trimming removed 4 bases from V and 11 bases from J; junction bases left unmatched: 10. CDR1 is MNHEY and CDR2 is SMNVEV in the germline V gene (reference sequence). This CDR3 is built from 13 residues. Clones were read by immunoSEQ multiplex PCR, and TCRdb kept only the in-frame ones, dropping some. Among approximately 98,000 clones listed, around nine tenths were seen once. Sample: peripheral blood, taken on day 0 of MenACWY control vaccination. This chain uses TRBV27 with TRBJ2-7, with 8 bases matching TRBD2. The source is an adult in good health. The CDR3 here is CASSSNEGTREYF. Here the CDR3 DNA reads TGTGCCAGCAGTTCGAACGAGGGGACTAGGGAGTACTTC.